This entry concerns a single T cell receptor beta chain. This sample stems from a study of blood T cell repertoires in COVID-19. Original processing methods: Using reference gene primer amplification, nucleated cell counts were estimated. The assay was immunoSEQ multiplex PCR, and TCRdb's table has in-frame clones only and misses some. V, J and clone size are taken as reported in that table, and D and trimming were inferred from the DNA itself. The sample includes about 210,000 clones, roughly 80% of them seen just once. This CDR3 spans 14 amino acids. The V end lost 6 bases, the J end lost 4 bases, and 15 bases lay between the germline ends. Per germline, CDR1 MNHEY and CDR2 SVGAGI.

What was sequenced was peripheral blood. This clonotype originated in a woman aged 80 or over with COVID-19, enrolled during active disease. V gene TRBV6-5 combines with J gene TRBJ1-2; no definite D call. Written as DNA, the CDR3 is TGTGCCAGCAGAGATGGGAGGGCAATCTATGGCTACACCTTC. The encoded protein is CASRDGRAIYGYTF.